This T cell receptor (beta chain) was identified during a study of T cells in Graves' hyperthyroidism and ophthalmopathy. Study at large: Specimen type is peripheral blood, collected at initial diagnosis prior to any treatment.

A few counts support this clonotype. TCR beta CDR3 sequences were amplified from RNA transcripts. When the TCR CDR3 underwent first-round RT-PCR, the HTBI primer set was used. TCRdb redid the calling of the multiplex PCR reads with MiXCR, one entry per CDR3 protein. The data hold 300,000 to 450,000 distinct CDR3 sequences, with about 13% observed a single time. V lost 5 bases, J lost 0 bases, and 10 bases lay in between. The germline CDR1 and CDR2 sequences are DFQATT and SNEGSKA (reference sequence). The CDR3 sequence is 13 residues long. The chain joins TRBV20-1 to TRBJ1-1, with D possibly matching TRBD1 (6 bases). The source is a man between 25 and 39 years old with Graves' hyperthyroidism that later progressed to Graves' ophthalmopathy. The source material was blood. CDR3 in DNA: TGCAGTGCTTATGACAGGTTGAACACTGAAGCTTTCTTT. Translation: CSAYDRLNTEAFF.